This T cell receptor beta chain was profiled in a study of early T cells in non-severe SARS-CoV-2 infection. About the research overall: With bulk RNA from unsorted whole blood as input, sequencing yielded unpaired chains.

This clonotype was found many times. V was cut by 1 base and J by 2 bases, with 6 bases left in between. CDR1 and CDR2 (germline): SNHLY, FYNNEI. The CDR3 loop spans 13 amino acids. Unique molecular identifiers were attached to individual cDNA molecules. From the 5' RACE reads, TCRdb called clonotypes with MiXCR, one entry per CDR3 protein. The data contain 30,000 to 35,000 distinct CDR3 sequences, about 4.6% of them seen just once; the ten biggest clones take up around 10%. This clonotype originated in an adult who was a healthcare worker with PCR-confirmed SARS-CoV-2 infection or an uninfected control (not recorded which). The V gene is TRBV2, the J gene TRBJ2-7; D assignment may be TRBD1 or TRBD2 (5 bases each). Sequencing used whole blood. The CDR3 sequence: CASSEGGAYEQYF. DNA for the CDR3: TGTGCCAGCAGTGAAGGAGGGGCCTACGAGCAGTACTTC.